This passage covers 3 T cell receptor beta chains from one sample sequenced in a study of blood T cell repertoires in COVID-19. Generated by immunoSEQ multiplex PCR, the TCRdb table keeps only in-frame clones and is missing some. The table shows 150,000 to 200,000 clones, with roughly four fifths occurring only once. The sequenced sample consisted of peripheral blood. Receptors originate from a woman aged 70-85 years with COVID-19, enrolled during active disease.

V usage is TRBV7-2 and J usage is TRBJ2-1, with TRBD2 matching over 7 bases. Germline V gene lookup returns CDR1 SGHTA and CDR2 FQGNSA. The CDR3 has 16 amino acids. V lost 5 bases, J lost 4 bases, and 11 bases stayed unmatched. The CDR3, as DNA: TGTGCCAGCAGCCCACCCAGAAGCGGGGATTACAATGAGCAGTTCTTC. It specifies CASSPPRSGDYNEQFF.

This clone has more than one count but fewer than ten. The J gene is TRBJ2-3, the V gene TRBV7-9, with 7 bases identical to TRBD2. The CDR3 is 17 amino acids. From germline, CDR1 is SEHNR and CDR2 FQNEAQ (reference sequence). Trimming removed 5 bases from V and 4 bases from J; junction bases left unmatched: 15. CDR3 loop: CASSAGAGMIGADTQYF. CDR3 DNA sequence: TGTGCCAGCAGCGCCGGAGCGGGAATGATTGGAGCAGATACGCAGTATTTT.

This chain's CDR3 is CASSQVALGAEAFF. CDR3 DNA sequence: TGTGCCAGCAGCCAAGTAGCTCTTGGAGCTGAAGCTTTCTTT. The chain recombines TRBV3-1 (or the pseudogene TRBV3-2) with TRBJ1-1; D not certain. Germline lookup yields CDR1 LGHDT and CDR2 YNNKEL (reference sequence). The CDR3 is 14 residues long. V was clipped by 1 base and J by 6 bases, with 12 bases between them.